The 16 T cell receptor beta chains presented below share a single source sample, sequenced in a study of blood T cells in healthy people across ages. For the second PCR, which ran for roughly 6 to 12 cycles, a sample-barcoded 5' primer and a J-beta primer mix were used. TCRdb called the 5' RACE reads again in MiXCR, with one record for every CDR3 protein. The sample consists of approximately 810,000 distinct CDR3 sequences, around 36% of them appearing once. The sequenced material came from blood. These receptors originate from a man aged 18-30 years in good health.

This clonotype showed up just a few times. CDR3 sequence: CAIQQEGNYGYTF. CDR3 bases: TGTGCCATCCAACAGGAGGGCAACTATGGCTACACCTTC. The chain uses TRBV10-3 and TRBJ1-2; tentative D call: TRBD1 (5 bases). The CDR3 length is 13 residues. CDR1 and CDR2 from the germline V gene are ENHRY and SYGVKD. The V gene lost 8 bases and the J gene lost 2 bases, with 12 bases spanning the gap.

With regard to this clonotype: This could be a read error, since a much larger clone is one nucleotide away. This chain links TRBV3-1 with TRBJ2-1, with D maybe TRBD2 (6 bases). Germline loops: CDR1 LGHDT, CDR2 YNNKEL (reference sequence). V dropped 4 bases and J dropped 10 bases, with 14 bases sitting between them. This CDR3 is built from 13 residues. The CDR3 is CASSRGISYEQFF. CDR3 nucleotides: TGTGCCAGCAGCCGCGGGATCTCCTACGAGCAGTTCTTC.

Points on this clonotype: The junction does not match germline at one end; this may be a read error. CDR3 region: CSALAGGDHKEQFF. The DNA for the CDR3 is TGCAGTGCACTAGCGGGGGGGGACCACAAGGAGCAGTTCTTC. The chain carries TRBV20-1 and TRBJ2-1; 13 bases are a match to TRBD2. This CDR3 region has 14 residues. Looked up from germline, CDR1 is DFQATT and CDR2 is SNEGSKA (reference sequence).

The chain uses TRBV29-1 and TRBJ1-2, with D perhaps TRBD1 (6 bases). From germline, CDR1 is SQVTM and CDR2 ANQGSEA. V lost 5 bases, J lost 7 bases, and 20 bases lay in between. The CDR3 totals 14 residues. CDR3 in DNA: TGCAGCGTTCTCCACCTGTCAGGGGAAGGTGGCTACACCTTC. It is translated as CSVLHLSGEGGYTF.

With regard to this clonotype: A read error may produce the germline difference seen at one junction end. The V gene is TRBV20-1, the J gene TRBJ1-1; D might be TRBD1 (5 bases). CDR3 length: 14 residues. CDR1 and CDR2 from the germline V gene are DFQATT and SNEGSKA (reference sequence). The CDR3 reads CSAGKGPMNTEAFF. The CDR3 nucleotides read TGTAGTGCCGGGAAGGGACCGATGAACACTGAAGCTTTCTTT.

The chain recombines TRBV9 with TRBJ2-3; D may be TRBD2 (5 bases). CDR1 is SGDLS and CDR2 is YYNGEE in the germline V gene. The CDR3 consists of 17 residues. V lost 0 bases, J lost 2 bases, and 16 bases lay in between. In nucleotides, the CDR3 is TGTGCCAGCAGCGTAGGAGGGAGCAGGACCGACACAGATACGCAGTATTTT. The encoded protein is CASSVGGSRTDTDTQYF.

The rearrangement links TRBV7-3 to TRBJ2-2; D is perhaps TRBD1 (5 bases). There are 13 residues in the CDR3. Germline V lookup: CDR1 SGHTA, CDR2 FQGTGA. The V and J ends lost 5 bases and 4 bases respectively, with 8 bases between them. This CDR3 is CASSGQPTGELFF. The CDR3 nucleotides are TGTGCCAGCAGCGGACAACCCACCGGGGAGCTGTTTTTT.

This clonotype was seen only once. One junction end disagrees with the germline gene, perhaps due to a read error. This chain connects TRBV7-9 to TRBJ2-3; D uncertain. The germline CDR1 and CDR2 sequences are SEHNR and FQNEAQ (reference sequence). The CDR3 length is 12 residues. DNA for the CDR3: TGTGCCAGCCGTGGCAGCACAGATACGCGGTATTTT. Translation: CASRGSTDTRYF.

The rearrangement links TRBV15 to TRBJ1-1; D is perhaps TRBD1 (5 bases). Germline values: CDR1 LNHNV, CDR2 YYDKDF (reference sequence). V was shortened by 5 bases and J by 3 bases, with 13 bases between the two germline ends. The CDR3 sequence is 14 residues long. Written as DNA, the CDR3 is TGTGCCACCAGCGGTACTGTGGGGCACACTGAAGCTTTCTTT. Its protein is CATSGTVGHTEAFF.

This clonotype was detected only once. This clone may be a read error of a much larger clone one base away. The genes are TRBV11-1 and TRBJ2-1, with TRBD2 matching over 12 bases. CDR1 SGHAT and CDR2 FQDESV come from the germline V gene (reference sequence). The CDR3 runs to 15 residues. The CDR3 reads CANSRTSGAYNEQFF. CDR3 DNA sequence: TGTGCCAACAGCCGGACTAGCGGGGCATACAATGAGCAGTTCTTC.

This chain joins TRBV20-1 and TRBJ1-1; 8 positions agree with TRBD1. The germline V gene encodes CDR1 DFQATT and CDR2 SNEGSKA (reference sequence). The CDR3 spans 14 residues. Trimming at V came to 5 bases and at J to 1 base, leaving 6 bases not matched to a gene. The CDR3 bases are TGCAGTGCTCTTCCCGGGACAGGGAACACTGAAGCTTTCTTT. Translating it yields CSALPGTGNTEAFF.

Of note for this clonotype: At one end the junction does not follow the germline gene, possibly because of a read error. V and J are TRBV6-6 and TRBJ1-4, with TRBD1 matching over 9 bases. The CDR3 has 14 residues. The germline V gene has CDR1 MNHNY and CDR2 SVGAGI (reference sequence). The CDR3 spells CVSSRQGVNEKLFF. The DNA for the CDR3 is TGTGTCAGCAGCAGACAGGGGGTTAATGAAAAACTGTTTTTT.

The rearrangement joins TRBV5-1 to TRBJ2-5; unclear D gene. V shed 0 bases and J shed 1 base, with 10 bases lying between them. The CDR3 runs 15 residues. The V gene's germline CDR1 is SGHRS and CDR2 YFSETQ. CDR3 residues: CASSLEAQAQETQYF. The CDR3 DNA is TGCGCCAGCAGCTTGGAAGCCCAGGCCCAAGAGACCCAGTACTTC.

The chain links TRBV12-3 or TRBV12-4 to TRBJ2-1; 10 bases fit TRBD1. This CDR3 has 18 residues. The junction had 14 bases not matched to a gene; V was cut back by 0 bases and J by 9 bases. The CDR3 here is CASSLALTSGDRGTEQFF. In nucleotides, the CDR3 is TGTGCCAGCAGTTTAGCGTTAACGAGCGGGGACAGGGGAACTGAGCAGTTCTTC.

This clonotype has just a few counts. The rearrangement uses TRBV12-5 and TRBJ1-2, with D hard to call. Germline CDR1 is LGHNT and CDR2 is FRNRAP. The CDR3 loop spans 13 amino acids. The V gene lost 5 bases and the J gene lost 8 bases, with 15 bases spanning the gap. The CDR3 region is CASGLGPPRGYTF. In DNA, the CDR3 is TGTGCTAGTGGTCTCGGACCGCCCCGGGGCTACACCTTC.

This chain connects TRBV12-3 or TRBV12-4 to TRBJ2-2; D might be TRBD1 or TRBD2, each matching 5 bases. There are 15 residues in the CDR3. V shed 1 base and J shed 6 bases, with 12 bases lying between them. The CDR3: CASSLGGPHPGELFF. The CDR3, as DNA: TGTGCCAGCAGTTTAGGGGGACCCCACCCCGGGGAGCTGTTTTTT.